These 21 T cell receptor beta chains share one sample of origin, sequenced in a study of beta chain features in type 1 diabetes. cDNA synthesis used the whole RNA isolate, giving expressed TCRB sequences. Some clones are missing from TCRdb's copy, which holds only in-frame ones; the method was immunoSEQ multiplex PCR. The table includes about 300,000 clones, 7.5% to 9.5% detected once. The sample was central memory CD4+ T cells from blood. Receptors originate from a woman aged 18-30 years in good health.

The chain recombines TRBV10-1 with TRBJ2-7; 9 nucleotides match TRBD1. Looked up from germline, CDR1 is WNHNN and CDR2 is SYGVQD (reference sequence). With 5 bases clipped from V and 3 bases from J, the junction kept 5 bases outside the gene matches. This CDR3 contains 14 residues. The CDR3 sequence is CASSMTGGFYEQYV. DNA of the CDR3: TGCGCCAGCAGTATGACAGGGGGTTTCTACGAGCAGTACGTC.

This clone has at least ten counts. V and J are TRBV9 and TRBJ2-4; D assignment may be TRBD1 or TRBD2 (5 bases each). Germline loops: CDR1 SGDLS, CDR2 YYNGEE. V lost 0 bases and J lost 5, with 15 bases in between. This CDR3 is built from 16 residues. The chain's CDR3 is CASSVGVSRGQNIQYF. The CDR3 bases are TGTGCCAGCAGCGTAGGAGTGTCGAGGGGACAAAACATTCAGTACTTC.

This clone has a count of ten or more. The V and J genes are TRBV5-5 and TRBJ2-2; D not certain. The germline gives CDR1 SGHKS, CDR2 YYEKEE (reference sequence). CDR3 size: 16 residues. V lost 4 bases and J lost 1, with 14 bases in between. CDR3 sequence (DNA): TGTGCCAGCAGCCAAGTCCCCTCGTGGAACACCGGGGAGCTGTTTTTT. Its protein product is CASSQVPSWNTGELFF.

The chain has TRBV18 and TRBJ2-5, with D uncertain. The CDR3 has 13 residues. Germline V gene data show CDR1 as KGHSH and CDR2 as LQKENI. V lost 0 bases and J 5 bases, leaving 7 bases between the germline ends. CDR3 in amino acids: CASSPPSIETQYF. The CDR3 nucleotides read TGTGCCAGCTCACCACCCAGTATCGAGACCCAGTACTTC.

The CDR3 here is CASRSGGRGLRNSYEQYF. DNA for the CDR3: TGTGCCAGCCGGAGTGGGGGCAGGGGGCTTAGGAACTCCTACGAGCAGTACTTC. This chain joins TRBV27 and TRBJ2-7, with 8 bases that match TRBD1. The germline V gene has CDR1 MNHEY and CDR2 SMNVEV (reference sequence). After removal of 8 bases from V and 0 bases from J, the junction contained 18 bases not matched to a gene. There are 18 residues in the CDR3.

This chain links TRBV6-1 with TRBJ2-7, with D uncertain. The CDR3 consists of 13 residues. Trimming removed 9 bases at V and 2 bases at J, with 14 bases between. Germline CDR1 reads MNHNS; CDR2 reads SASEGT. The CDR3 here is CARYREPPYEQYV. DNA for the CDR3: TGTGCCAGATACAGAGAACCGCCCTACGAGCAGTACGTC.

This clone turned up a few times. This chain joins TRBV7-3 and TRBJ2-3; 9 nucleotides match TRBD2. Germline CDR1 and CDR2: SGHTA and FQGTGA. This CDR3 is built from 15 residues. The V gene end was trimmed by 5 bases and the J gene end by 5 bases; junction bases not matched to a gene: 8. This CDR3 reads CASSRTLAGVDTQYF. In DNA, the CDR3 is TGTGCCAGCAGCCGGACATTAGCGGGAGTAGATACGCAGTATTTT.

This clone has just a few counts. V usage is TRBV30 and J usage is TRBJ1-3, with D tentatively TRBD1 (5 bases). The V end was cut by 3 bases, the J end by 7 bases, with 13 bases between. The germline CDR1 and CDR2 sequences are GTSNPN and SVGIG (reference sequence). The CDR3 loop spans 13 amino acids. CDR3 residues: CAWSKGLGNTIYF. The CDR3 nucleotides are TGTGCCTGGAGCAAGGGACTTGGGAACACCATATATTTT.

The J gene is TRBJ2-7, the V gene TRBV27; 7 nucleotides align to TRBD2. V lost 7 bases to trimming and J lost 6 bases; unmatched junction nucleotides: 3. This CDR3 is 11 amino acids long. Per the germline V gene, CDR1 is MNHEY and CDR2 is SMNVEV (reference sequence). CDR3 coding DNA: TGTGCCAGCACCCGGGGGGTCGAGCAGTACTTC. The encoded protein is CASTRGVEQYF.

This clone was seen only a few times. The chain is built from TRBV6-6 and TRBJ1-1; the D is unclear. The V end lost 5 bases, the J end lost 4 bases, and 14 bases lay between the germline ends. Germline lookup yields CDR1 MNHNY and CDR2 SVGAGI (reference sequence). CDR3 size: 14 residues. The CDR3 loop reads CASSPLGGSTEAFF. CDR3 DNA: TGTGCCAGCAGTCCCCTGGGTGGGAGCACTGAAGCTTTCTTT.

This clone came up many times. The chain recombines TRBV10-3 with TRBJ2-1; 11 nucleotides align to TRBD1. The trim removed 2 bases at V and 7 bases at J, leaving 4 bases unmatched. This CDR3 region has 15 residues. Germline CDR1 and CDR2: ENHRY and SYGVKD. This chain's CDR3 is CAISEGTGGANEQFF. CDR3 bases: TGTGCCATCAGTGAGGGGACAGGGGGGGCGAATGAGCAGTTCTTC.

This clone was seen only a few times. The chain links TRBV7-2 to TRBJ2-7, with 8 nucleotides matching TRBD2. V shed 1 base, J shed 7 bases, and the junction held 9 bases outside the gene matches. The germline V gene encodes CDR1 SGHTA and CDR2 FQGNSA. The CDR3 extends over 15 amino acids. In DNA form, the CDR3 reads TGTGCCAGCAGCTTAGGGGTAGCGGGGCTAGGAGAGCAGTACTTC. Amino acids: CASSLGVAGLGEQYF.

The V and J genes are TRBV25-1 and TRBJ1-4, with 9 bases matching TRBD1. V was clipped by 3 bases and J by 5 bases; unmatched bases: 4. Looked up from germline, CDR1 is MGHDK and CDR2 is SYGVNS. The CDR3 runs 15 residues. CDR3 coding DNA: TGTGCCAGCAGTGAGCGGGGGACAGGGAATGAAAAACTGTTTTTT. Protein sequence: CASSERGTGNEKLFF.

The V call is TRBV4-3, the J call TRBJ2-3; D is possibly TRBD2 (5 bases). The CDR3 loop spans 16 amino acids. V lost 1 base, J lost 6 bases, and 17 bases lay in between. The germline gives CDR1 LGHNA, CDR2 YSLEER. CDR3 in amino acids: CASSQGVANPMDTQYF. DNA for the CDR3: TGCGCCAGCAGCCAAGGGGTAGCGAACCCCATGGATACGCAGTATTTT.

The gene calls are TRBV2 and TRBJ1-2; D remains ambiguous. Germline V lookup: CDR1 SNHLY, CDR2 FYNNEI. The CDR3 consists of 12 residues. Trimming took off 6 bases at V and 1 base at J, with 6 bases between the two ends. In DNA form, the CDR3 reads TGTGCCAGCAGGGGAAATAACTATGGCTACACCTTC. Residues: CASRGNNYGYTF.

The genes are TRBV2 and TRBJ2-4; possibly TRBD1 for D (5 bases). V was pared by 2 bases and J by 2 bases, with 10 bases between. This CDR3 spans 15 amino acids. Per germline, CDR1 SNHLY and CDR2 FYNNEI. This CDR3 reads CASSESRVTKNIQYF. In DNA, the CDR3 is TGTGCCAGCAGTGAAAGCAGGGTGACCAAAAACATTCAGTACTTC.

This clone was seen more than once but under ten times. The chain carries TRBV5-1 and TRBJ2-7, with D perhaps matching TRBD2 (5 bases). The CDR3 is made up of 15 amino acids. Between the trimmed V and J ends, which lost 0 bases and 2 bases, there was a span of 12 bases. Germline CDR1 and CDR2: SGHRS and YFSETQ. The CDR3 nucleotides read TGCGCCAGCAGCTTGGGATGGGAGCCAACCTACGAGCAGTACTTC. Translation: CASSLGWEPTYEQYF.

The chain carries TRBV7-3 and TRBJ2-2, with TRBD2 identical over 9 bases. Germline CDR1 SGHTA, CDR2 FQGTGA. The ends lost 4 bases at V and 8 bases at J; junction bases unmatched: 8. The length of the CDR3 is 15 residues. The CDR3 reads CASSSPGLATGELFF. The CDR3 DNA is TGTGCCAGCAGCTCTCCGGGACTAGCAACAGGGGAGCTGTTTTTT. The complete variable domain, with remaining parts taken from reference TRBV7-3 and TRBJ2-2, reads GAGVSQTPSNKVTEKGKYVELRCDPISGHTALYWYRQSLGQGPEFLIYFQGTGAADDSGLPNDRFFAVRPEGSVSTLKIQRTERGDSAVYLCASSSPGLATGELFFGEGSRLTVL.

This sequence joins TRBV7-2 and TRBJ1-6; D ambiguous. Looked up from germline, CDR1 is SGHTA and CDR2 is FQGNSA. The CDR3 sequence is 18 residues long. Trimming cost V 1 base and J 0 bases, with 13 bases left between them. CDR3 protein: CASSLVGRPLSYNSPLHF. CDR3 nucleotide sequence: TGTGCCAGCAGCTTAGTAGGGCGGCCGCTCTCCTATAATTCACCCCTCCACTTT.

The genes are TRBV5-1 and TRBJ1-2; tentatively, D is TRBD1 (5 bases). V was trimmed by 1 base and J by 0 bases, leaving 10 bases between them. CDR3 length equals 15 residues. Germline V gene lookup returns CDR1 SGHRS and CDR2 YFSETQ. CDR3 amino acids: CASSLTGAANYGYTF. CDR3 DNA sequence: TGCGCCAGCAGCTTGACTGGGGCAGCTAACTATGGCTACACCTTC.

The chain combines TRBV2 with TRBJ2-3, with a possible D match to TRBD1 (6 bases). Trimming left V 7 bases short and J 0 bases short, with 14 bases between. There are 15 residues in the CDR3. Germline V gene data show CDR1 as SNHLY and CDR2 as FYNNEI. As DNA, the CDR3 is TGTGCCAGCATCGGAGACAGGAAAAGCACAGATACGCAGTATTTT. Its protein is CASIGDRKSTDTQYF.